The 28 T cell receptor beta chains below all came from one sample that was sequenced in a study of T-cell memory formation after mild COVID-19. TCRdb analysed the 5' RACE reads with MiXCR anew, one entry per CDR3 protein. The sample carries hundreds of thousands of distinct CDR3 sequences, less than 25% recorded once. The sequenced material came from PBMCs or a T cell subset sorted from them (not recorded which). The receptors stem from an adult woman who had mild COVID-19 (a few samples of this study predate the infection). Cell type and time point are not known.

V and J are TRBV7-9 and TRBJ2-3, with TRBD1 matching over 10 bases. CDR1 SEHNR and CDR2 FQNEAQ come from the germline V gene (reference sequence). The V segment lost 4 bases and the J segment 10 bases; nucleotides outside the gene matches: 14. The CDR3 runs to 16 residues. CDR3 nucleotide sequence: TGTGCCAGCAGCTCACAGGGGGACAGGGGTTCGGATGCGCAGTATTTT. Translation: CASSSQGDRGSDAQYF.

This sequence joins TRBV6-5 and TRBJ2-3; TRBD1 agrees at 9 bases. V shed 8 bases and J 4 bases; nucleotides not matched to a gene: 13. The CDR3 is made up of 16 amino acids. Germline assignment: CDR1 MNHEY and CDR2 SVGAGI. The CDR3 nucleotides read TGTGCCAGCCACAACACCGGGACAGGGAGCTCAGATACGCAGTATTTT. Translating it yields CASHNTGTGSSDTQYF.

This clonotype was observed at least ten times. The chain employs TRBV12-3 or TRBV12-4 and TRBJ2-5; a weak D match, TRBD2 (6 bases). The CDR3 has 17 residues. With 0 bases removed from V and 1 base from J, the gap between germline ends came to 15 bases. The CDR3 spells CASSLARPFSGQETQYF. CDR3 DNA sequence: TGTGCCAGCAGTTTAGCTCGGCCATTTAGCGGCCAAGAGACCCAGTACTTC.

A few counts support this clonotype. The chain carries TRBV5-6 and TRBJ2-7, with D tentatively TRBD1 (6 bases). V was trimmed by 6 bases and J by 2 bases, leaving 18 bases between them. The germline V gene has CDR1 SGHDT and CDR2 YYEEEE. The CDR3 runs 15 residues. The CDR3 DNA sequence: TGTGCCAGCAATTGGGGGCCTAGTTTCCCCTACGAGCAGTACTTC. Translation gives CASNWGPSFPYEQYF.

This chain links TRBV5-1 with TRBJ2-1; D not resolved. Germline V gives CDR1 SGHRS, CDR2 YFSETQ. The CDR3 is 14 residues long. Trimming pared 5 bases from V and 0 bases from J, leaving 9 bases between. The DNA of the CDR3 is TGCGCCAGCAGTATCTCGAGCTCCTACAATGAGCAGTTCTTC. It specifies CASSISSSYNEQFF.

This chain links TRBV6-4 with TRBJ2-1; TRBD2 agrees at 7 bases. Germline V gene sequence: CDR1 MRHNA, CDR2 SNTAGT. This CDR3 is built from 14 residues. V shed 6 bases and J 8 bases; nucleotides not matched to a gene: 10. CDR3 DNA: TGTGCCAGCAGCAGAGCGGGGTTCGGCGATGAGCAGTTCTTC. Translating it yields CASSRAGFGDEQFF.

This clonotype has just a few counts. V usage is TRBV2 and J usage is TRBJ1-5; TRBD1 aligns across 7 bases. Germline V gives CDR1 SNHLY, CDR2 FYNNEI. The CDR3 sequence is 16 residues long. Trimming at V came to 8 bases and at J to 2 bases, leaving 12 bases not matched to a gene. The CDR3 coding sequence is TGTGCCAGCCGAGACAGGGCGAACCGGGGCAATCAGCCCCAGCATTTT. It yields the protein CASRDRANRGNQPQHF.

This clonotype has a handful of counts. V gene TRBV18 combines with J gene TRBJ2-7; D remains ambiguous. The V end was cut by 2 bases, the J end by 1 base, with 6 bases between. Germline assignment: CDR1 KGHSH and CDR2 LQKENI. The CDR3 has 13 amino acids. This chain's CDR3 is CASSPVESYEQYF. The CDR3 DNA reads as TGTGCCAGCTCACCAGTAGAGTCCTACGAGCAGTACTTC.

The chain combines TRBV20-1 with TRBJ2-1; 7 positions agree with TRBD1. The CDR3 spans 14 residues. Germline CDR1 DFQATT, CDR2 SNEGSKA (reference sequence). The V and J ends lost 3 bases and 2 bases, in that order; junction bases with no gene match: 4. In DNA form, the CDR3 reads TGCAGTGCTAGCCTGACAGGGACCTACAATGAGCAGTTCTTC. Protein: CSASLTGTYNEQFF.

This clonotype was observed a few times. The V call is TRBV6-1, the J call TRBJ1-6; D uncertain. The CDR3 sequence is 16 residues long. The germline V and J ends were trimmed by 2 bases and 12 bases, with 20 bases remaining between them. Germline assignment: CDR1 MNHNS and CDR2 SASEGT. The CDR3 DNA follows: TGTGCCAGCAGTGAACTTACGGGTTTTGGTAACGTACCCCTCCACTTT. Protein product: CASSELTGFGNVPLHF.

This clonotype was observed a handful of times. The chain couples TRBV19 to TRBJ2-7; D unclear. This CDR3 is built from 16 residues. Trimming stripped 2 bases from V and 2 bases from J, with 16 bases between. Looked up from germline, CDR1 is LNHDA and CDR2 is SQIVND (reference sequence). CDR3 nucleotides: TGTGCCAGTAGTATAAAGGCCGGCCCGGCGGCCTACGAGCAGTACTTC. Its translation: CASSIKAGPAAYEQYF.

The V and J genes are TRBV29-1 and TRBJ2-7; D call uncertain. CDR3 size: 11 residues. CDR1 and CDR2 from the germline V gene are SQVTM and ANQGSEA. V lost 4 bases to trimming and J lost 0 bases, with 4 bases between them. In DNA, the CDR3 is TGCAGCGTTGTGAGCTCCTACGAGCAGTACTTC. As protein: CSVVSSYEQYF.

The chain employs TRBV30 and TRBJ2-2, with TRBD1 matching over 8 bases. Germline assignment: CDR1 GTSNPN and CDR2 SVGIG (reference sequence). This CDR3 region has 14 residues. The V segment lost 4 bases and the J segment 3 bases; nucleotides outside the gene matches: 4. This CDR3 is CAWTQGADTGELFF. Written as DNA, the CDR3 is TGTGCCTGGACGCAGGGGGCCGACACCGGGGAGCTGTTTTTT.

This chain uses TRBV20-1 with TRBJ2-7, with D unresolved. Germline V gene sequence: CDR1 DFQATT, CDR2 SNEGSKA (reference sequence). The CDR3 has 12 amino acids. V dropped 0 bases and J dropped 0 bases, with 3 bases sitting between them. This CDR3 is CSAREYSYEQYF. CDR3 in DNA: TGCAGTGCTAGAGAATACTCCTACGAGCAGTACTTC.

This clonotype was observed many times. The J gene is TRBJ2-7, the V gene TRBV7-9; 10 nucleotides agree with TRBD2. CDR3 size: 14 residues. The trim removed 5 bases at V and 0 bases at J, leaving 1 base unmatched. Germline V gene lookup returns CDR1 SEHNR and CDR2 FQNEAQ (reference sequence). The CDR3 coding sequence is TGTGCCAGCAGCGCTAGCGGGAGCTCCTACGAGCAGTACTTC. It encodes CASSASGSSYEQYF.

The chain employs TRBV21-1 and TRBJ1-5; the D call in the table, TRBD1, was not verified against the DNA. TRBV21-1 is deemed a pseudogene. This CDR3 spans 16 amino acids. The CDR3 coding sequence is TGTGCCAGCAGCAAAGCGCTTCAACAGGGCTTTCATCTCCAGCATTTT. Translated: CASSKALQQGFHLQHF.

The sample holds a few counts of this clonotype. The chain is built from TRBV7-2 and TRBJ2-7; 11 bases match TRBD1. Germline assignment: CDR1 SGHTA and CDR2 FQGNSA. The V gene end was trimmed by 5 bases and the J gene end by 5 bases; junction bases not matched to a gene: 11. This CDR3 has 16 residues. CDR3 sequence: CASSLQGQGAADEQYF. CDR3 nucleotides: TGTGCCAGCAGCCTACAAGGACAGGGGGCAGCAGACGAGCAGTACTTC.

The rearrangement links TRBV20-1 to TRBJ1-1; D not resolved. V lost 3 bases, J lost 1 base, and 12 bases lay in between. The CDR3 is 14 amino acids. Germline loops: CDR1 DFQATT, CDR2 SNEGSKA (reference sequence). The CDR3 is CSARDPGRNTEAFF. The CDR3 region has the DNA TGCAGTGCTAGGGACCCGGGGAGGAACACTGAAGCTTTCTTT.

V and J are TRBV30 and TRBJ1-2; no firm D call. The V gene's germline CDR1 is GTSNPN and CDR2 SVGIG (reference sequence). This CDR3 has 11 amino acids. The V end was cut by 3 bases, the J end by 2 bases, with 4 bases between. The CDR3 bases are TGTGCCTGGAGGGGGAACTATGGCTACACCTTC. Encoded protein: CAWRGNYGYTF.

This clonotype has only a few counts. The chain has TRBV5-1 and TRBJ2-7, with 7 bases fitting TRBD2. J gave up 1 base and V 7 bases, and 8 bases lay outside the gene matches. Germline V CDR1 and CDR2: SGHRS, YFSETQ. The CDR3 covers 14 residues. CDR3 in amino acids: CASWAGGGSYEQYF. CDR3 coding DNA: TGCGCCAGCTGGGCAGGCGGGGGTTCCTACGAGCAGTACTTC.

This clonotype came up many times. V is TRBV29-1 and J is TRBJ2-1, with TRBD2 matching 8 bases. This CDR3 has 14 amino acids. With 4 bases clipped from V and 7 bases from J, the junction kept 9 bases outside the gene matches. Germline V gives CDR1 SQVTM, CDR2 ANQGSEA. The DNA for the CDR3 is TGCAGCGTTGTACCCGCGGGGGGCCTTAATGAGCAGTTCTTC. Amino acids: CSVVPAGGLNEQFF.

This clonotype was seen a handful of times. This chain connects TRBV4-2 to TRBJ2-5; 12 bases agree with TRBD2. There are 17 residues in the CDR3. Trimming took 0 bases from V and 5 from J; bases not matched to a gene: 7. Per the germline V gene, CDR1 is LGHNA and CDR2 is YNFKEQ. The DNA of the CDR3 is TGTGCCAGCAGCCAAGAGGGGCGACTAGCGGGGGTGGAGACCCAGTACTTC. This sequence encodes CASSQEGRLAGVETQYF.

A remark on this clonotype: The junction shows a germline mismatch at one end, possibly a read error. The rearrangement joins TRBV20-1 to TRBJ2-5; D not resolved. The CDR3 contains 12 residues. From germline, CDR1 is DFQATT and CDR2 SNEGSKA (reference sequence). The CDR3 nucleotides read TGCAGTGCTAGGCAGCACCAAGGGACCCAGTACTTC. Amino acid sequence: CSARQHQGTQYF.

The CDR3 sequence is CSARESGQLEAFF. The CDR3 region has the DNA TGCAGTGCTAGAGAATCGGGACAGCTTGAAGCTTTCTTT. The chain links TRBV20-1 to TRBJ1-1; 7 bases map to TRBD1. Germline CDR1 is DFQATT and CDR2 is SNEGSKA (reference sequence). This CDR3 is 13 amino acids long. The trim removed 0 bases at V and 7 bases at J, leaving 5 bases unmatched.

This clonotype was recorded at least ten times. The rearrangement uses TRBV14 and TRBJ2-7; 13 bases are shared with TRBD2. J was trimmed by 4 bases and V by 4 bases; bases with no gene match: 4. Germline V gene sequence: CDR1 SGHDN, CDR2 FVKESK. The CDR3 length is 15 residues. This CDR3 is CASSPWTSGSYEQYF. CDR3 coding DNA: TGTGCCAGCAGCCCCTGGACTAGCGGGAGTTACGAGCAGTACTTC.

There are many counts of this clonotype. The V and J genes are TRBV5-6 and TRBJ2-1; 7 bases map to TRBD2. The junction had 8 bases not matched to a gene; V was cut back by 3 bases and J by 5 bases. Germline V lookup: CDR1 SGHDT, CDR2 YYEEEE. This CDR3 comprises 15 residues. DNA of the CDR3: TGTGCCAGCAGCTCCAGACTAGCCCGGGACAATGAGCAGTTCTTC. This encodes CASSSRLARDNEQFF. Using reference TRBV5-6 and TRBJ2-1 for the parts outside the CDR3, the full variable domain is DAGVTQSPTHLIKTRGQQVTLRCSPKSGHDTVSWYQQALGQGPQFIFQYYEEEERQRGNFPDRFSGHQFPNYSSELNVNALLLGDSALYLCASSSRLARDNEQFFGPGTRLTVL.

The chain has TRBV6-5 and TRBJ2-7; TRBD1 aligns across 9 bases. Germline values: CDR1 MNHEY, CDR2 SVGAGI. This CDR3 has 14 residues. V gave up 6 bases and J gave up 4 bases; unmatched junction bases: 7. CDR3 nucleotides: TGTGCCAGCAGCACCGGGACAGGGTATTACGAGCAGTACTTC. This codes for CASSTGTGYYEQYF.

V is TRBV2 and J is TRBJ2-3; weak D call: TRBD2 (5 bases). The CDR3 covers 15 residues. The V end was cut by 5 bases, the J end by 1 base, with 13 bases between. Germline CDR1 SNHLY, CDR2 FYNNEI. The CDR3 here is CASSWERLGTDTQYF. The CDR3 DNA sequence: TGTGCCAGCAGTTGGGAGCGACTGGGCACAGATACGCAGTATTTT.